The 21 T cell receptor beta chains presented below share a single source sample, sequenced in a study of cytomegalovirus exposure and HLA in healthy donors. The PCR used 60 Vbeta and 13 Jbeta primers. Sequencing used immunoSEQ multiplex PCR; TCRdb keeps in-frame clones, though not all of them. This repertoire includes 200,000 to 250,000 clones. The sample consisted of PBMCs. The source is a woman between 25 and 40 years old in good health and CMV-seropositive.

The V call is TRBV9, the J call TRBJ1-1, with 9 bases fitting TRBD1. The germline gives CDR1 SGDLS, CDR2 YYNGEE. V shed 4 bases and J 5 bases; nucleotides not matched to a gene: 9. The CDR3 is 15 amino acids. The CDR3 protein is CASSSLQGAQTEAFF. The CDR3 DNA reads TGTGCCAGCAGCTCATTACAGGGGGCGCAAACTGAAGCTTTCTTT.

The chain links TRBV12-5 to TRBJ2-2; TRBD1 might be the D (6 bases). V lost 3 bases, J lost 3 bases, and 14 bases lay in between. The CDR3 loop spans 16 amino acids. Germline V CDR1 and CDR2: LGHNT, FRNRAP. The CDR3 here is CASGFTTGSDTGELFF. CDR3 bases: TGTGCTAGTGGTTTTACCACAGGGTCGGACACCGGGGAGCTGTTTTTT.

The gene calls are TRBV7-2 and TRBJ1-1, with 7 nucleotides matching TRBD1. The CDR3 has 14 amino acids. Germline V gives CDR1 SGHTA, CDR2 FQGNSA. V gave up 3 bases and J gave up 5 bases; unmatched junction bases: 6. CDR3 amino acids: CASSFNRGGTEAFF. DNA of the CDR3: TGTGCCAGCAGCTTTAACAGGGGAGGAACTGAAGCTTTCTTT.

CDR3 amino acids: CASSFGTYNEQFF. DNA of the CDR3: TGTGCCAGCAGCTTCGGGACCTACAATGAGCAGTTCTTC. The rearrangement links TRBV7-8 to TRBJ2-1; perhaps TRBD2 as D (5 bases). CDR3 size: 13 residues. Trimming cost V 3 bases and J 2 bases, with 5 bases left between them. Germline loops: CDR1 SGHVS, CDR2 FQNEAQ.

The chain has TRBV28 and TRBJ2-3; 12 bases are shared with TRBD2. V dropped 4 bases and J dropped 5; count of bases not matched to a gene: 10. Germline lookup yields CDR1 MDHEN and CDR2 SYDVKM. The CDR3 loop spans 17 amino acids. As DNA, the CDR3 is TGTGCCAGCAGTTCCCTCTCTAGCGGGAGGGTTGTAGATACGCAGTATTTT. Amino acid sequence: CASSSLSSGRVVDTQYF.

V gene TRBV6-1 combines with J gene TRBJ1-2; D is ambiguous. The CDR3 consists of 15 residues. Germline V gives CDR1 MNHNS, CDR2 SASEGT. V dropped 0 bases and J dropped 8 bases, with 16 bases sitting between them. Written as DNA, the CDR3 is TGTGCCAGCAGTGAAGCGCTTCAGGCGGGCCGGGGCTACACCTTC. Translation: CASSEALQAGRGYTF.

The J gene is TRBJ2-1, the V gene TRBV9; D possibly corresponds to TRBD2 (6 bases). There are 16 residues in the CDR3. The germline CDR1 and CDR2 sequences are SGDLS and YYNGEE. V shed 0 bases and J shed 0 bases, with 10 bases lying between them. The CDR3 sequence: CASSVGAGTSYNEQFF. The CDR3 DNA sequence: TGTGCCAGCAGCGTAGGGGCGGGAACCTCCTACAATGAGCAGTTCTTC.

The chain recombines TRBV30 with TRBJ2-5, with D tentatively TRBD1 (6 bases). V was cut by 1 base and J by 7 bases, with 13 bases left in between. The germline V gene encodes CDR1 GTSNPN and CDR2 SVGIG (reference sequence). This CDR3 region has 13 residues. For the CDR3, the DNA is TGTGCCTGGAGTGGGGGGCCCGGCGGGACCCAGTACTTC. Residues: CAWSGGPGGTQYF.

V usage is TRBV23-1 and J usage is TRBJ2-7; D may be TRBD2 (5 bases). TRBV23-1 is noted as an ORF with a role that remains uncertain. Between the trimmed V and J ends, which lost 0 bases and 3 bases, there was a span of 15 bases. The CDR3 is 16 residues long. This CDR3 is CASSQSFACRGYEQYF. The CDR3 DNA reads TGCGCCAGCAGTCAATCGTTTGCATGTCGGGGCTACGAGCAGTACTTC.

The chain has TRBV5-1 and TRBJ2-5; D is unclear. The V gene lost 2 bases and the J gene lost 2 bases, with 7 bases spanning the gap. The length of the CDR3 is 13 residues. The germline V gene has CDR1 SGHRS and CDR2 YFSETQ. The CDR3 here is CASSFWQQETQYF. The DNA of the CDR3 is TGCGCCAGCAGCTTTTGGCAGCAAGAGACCCAGTACTTC.

This chain connects TRBV5-1 to TRBJ1-1, with D perhaps matching TRBD1 (6 bases). Germline assignment: CDR1 SGHRS and CDR2 YFSETQ. Trimming left V 4 bases short and J 6 bases short, with 16 bases between. This CDR3 has 14 residues. The chain's CDR3 is CASSLKQGAAEAFF. For the CDR3, the DNA is TGCGCCAGCAGCCTAAAACAGGGTGCCGCTGAAGCTTTCTTT.

The V call is TRBV6-1, the J call TRBJ1-2; D is unclear. The CDR3 runs to 15 residues. Germline lookup yields CDR1 MNHNS and CDR2 SASEGT. Trimming removed 1 base at V and 0 bases at J, with 9 bases between. Written as DNA, the CDR3 is TGTGCCAGCAGTGAAGGAGCCAATACTAACTATGGCTACACCTTC. Translation: CASSEGANTNYGYTF.

The V call is TRBV14, the J call TRBJ2-1; D not certain. V lost 1 base and J 15 bases, leaving 16 bases between the germline ends. Germline V CDR1 and CDR2: SGHDN, FVKESK. This CDR3 has 13 amino acids. For the CDR3, the DNA is TGTGCCAGCAGCCAAGCTCTTCGAGTATCGGTGTTCTTC. Protein sequence: CASSQALRVSVFF.

For this clone: Other nucleotide sequences in the sample specify the same CDR3. V usage is TRBV11-2 and J usage is TRBJ1-5; no clear D gene. The CDR3 spans 13 residues. From germline, CDR1 is SGHAT and CDR2 FQNNGV. V was shortened by 2 bases and J by 2 bases, with 4 bases between the two germline ends. The CDR3 here is CASSLTGNQPQHF. The CDR3 DNA reads TGTGCCAGCAGCTTAACTGGCAATCAGCCCCAGCATTTT.

The gene calls are TRBV10-3 and TRBJ2-5; TRBD2 aligns across 8 bases. Germline CDR1 and CDR2: ENHRY and SYGVKD. The V segment lost 8 bases and the J segment 1 base; nucleotides outside the gene matches: 6. The CDR3 contains 14 residues. Written as DNA, the CDR3 is TGTGCCATCTCCCCTAGCGGGTCCCAAGAGACCCAGTACTTC. Its translation: CAISPSGSQETQYF.

The chain combines TRBV5-1 with TRBJ1-1, with 8 positions matching TRBD1. Unmatched junction bases numbered 11, after V lost 3 bases and J lost 1 base. CDR1 SGHRS and CDR2 YFSETQ come from the germline V gene. The CDR3 is 17 amino acids. CDR3 bases: TGCGCCAGCAGCTCCACCGGGACAGGCGGGACGAACACTGAAGCTTTCTTT. Protein: CASSSTGTGGTNTEAFF. Full variable domain (rest looked up from reference TRBV5-1 and TRBJ1-1): KAGVTQTPRYLIKTRGQQVTLSCSPISGHRSVSWYQQTPGQGLQFLFEYFSETQRNKGNFPGRFSGRQFSNSRSEMNVSTLELGDSALYLCASSSTGTGGTNTEAFFGQGTRLTVV.

This sequence joins TRBV6-6 and TRBJ1-2; 9 positions match TRBD1. The V gene's germline CDR1 is MNHNY and CDR2 SVGAGI (reference sequence). V was clipped by 8 bases and J by 0 bases; unmatched bases: 10. The CDR3 totals 16 residues. CDR3: CASSPGQGQSNYGYTF. The CDR3 DNA reads TGTGCCAGCTCACCGGGACAGGGTCAATCTAACTATGGCTACACCTTC.

The chain combines TRBV27 with TRBJ2-7; 8 bases are shared with TRBD2. With V trimmed by 5 bases and J by 4 bases, 10 bases remained unmatched. Germline V gene data show CDR1 as MNHEY and CDR2 as SMNVEV (reference sequence). The CDR3 sequence is 15 residues long. CDR3 DNA sequence: TGTGCCAGCAGTCCGGATGGACTAGCCAGGTACGAGCAGTACTTC. Translation: CASSPDGLARYEQYF.

This chain uses TRBV10-3 with TRBJ2-7, with D perhaps matching TRBD1 (6 bases). The CDR3 runs to 14 residues. V was pared by 2 bases and J by 3 bases, with 11 bases between. Germline V gene data show CDR1 as ENHRY and CDR2 as SYGVKD. CDR3 region: CAISEVRGDYEQYF. The CDR3 coding sequence is TGTGCCATCAGTGAGGTCAGGGGAGACTACGAGCAGTACTTC.

The chain couples TRBV6-4 to TRBJ2-1; 8 bases align to TRBD2. The CDR3 is 16 amino acids. Germline loops: CDR1 MRHNA, CDR2 SNTAGT. The ends lost 4 bases at V and 4 bases at J; junction bases unmatched: 9. CDR3 nucleotide sequence: TGTGCCAGCAGTGGGAAGGGGATAGCGGGGTACAATGAGCAGTTCTTC. It encodes CASSGKGIAGYNEQFF.

The chain joins TRBV2 to TRBJ2-3; 11 bases are shared with TRBD1. The trim removed 5 bases at V and 6 bases at J, leaving 4 bases unmatched. The CDR3 runs 14 residues. Per the germline V gene, CDR1 is SNHLY and CDR2 is FYNNEI. The CDR3: CASSLDRGPDTQYF. CDR3 bases: TGTGCCAGCAGTTTGGACAGGGGGCCGGATACGCAGTATTTT.